The source of this T cell receptor beta chain is a study of shared clonotypes between healthy human individuals. Libraries were prepared by immunoSEQ multiplex PCR; TCRdb keeps only in-frame clonotypes and omits some of them. This table holds some 2.1 million clones, 85% to 95% found once. The study enrolled healthy HIV-negative adults without recent acute infections or vaccinations as donors. Comments on this clone: A much larger clone differs by one base, so this may be a read error.

This sequence originates from a man between 18 and 29 years old in good health. Sequenced input: naive CD4+ T cells sorted from blood. Indicated subset: CD45RA+ positively selected.

CDR3 loop: CASSGTSGSYEQYF. Here the CDR3 DNA reads TGTGCCAGCAGCGGGACTAGCGGGAGTTACGAGCAGTACTTC. The V gene is TRBV7-2, the J gene TRBJ2-7, with 14 bases identical to TRBD2. Germline V CDR1 and CDR2: SGHTA, FQGNSA. The CDR3 is made up of 14 amino acids. V shed 5 bases, J shed 4 bases, and the junction held 1 base outside the gene matches.